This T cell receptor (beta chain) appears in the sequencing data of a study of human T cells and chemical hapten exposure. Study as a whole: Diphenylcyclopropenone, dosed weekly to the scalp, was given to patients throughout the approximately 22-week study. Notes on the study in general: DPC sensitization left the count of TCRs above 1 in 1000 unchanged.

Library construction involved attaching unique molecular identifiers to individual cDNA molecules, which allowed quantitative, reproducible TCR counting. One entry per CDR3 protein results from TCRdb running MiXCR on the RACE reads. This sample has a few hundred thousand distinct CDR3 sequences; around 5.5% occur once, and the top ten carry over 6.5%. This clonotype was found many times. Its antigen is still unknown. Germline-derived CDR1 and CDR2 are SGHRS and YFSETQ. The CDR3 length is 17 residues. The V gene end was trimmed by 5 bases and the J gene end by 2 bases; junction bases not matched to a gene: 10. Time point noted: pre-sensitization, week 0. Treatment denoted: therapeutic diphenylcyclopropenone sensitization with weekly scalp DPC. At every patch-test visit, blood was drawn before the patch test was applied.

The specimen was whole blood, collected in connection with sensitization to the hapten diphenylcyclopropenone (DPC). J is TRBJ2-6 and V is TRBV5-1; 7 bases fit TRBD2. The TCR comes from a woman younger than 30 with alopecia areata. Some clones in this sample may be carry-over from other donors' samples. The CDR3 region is CASSWTRDFAGANVLTF. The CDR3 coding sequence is TGCGCCAGCAGTTGGACTAGAGATTTTGCTGGGGCCAACGTCCTGACTTTC.